This TCR beta chain was sequenced during a study of blood T cell repertoires in COVID-19. The CDR3 runs to 15 residues. Germline-derived CDR1 and CDR2 are MDHEN and SYDVKM. Trimming cost V 2 bases and J 0 bases, with 10 bases left between them. Produced via immunoSEQ multiplex PCR; TCRdb's table is partial and in-frame only. The sample shows around 60,000 clones, more than 70% of them seen only once. This receptor was taken from a man aged 70 or older with acute or convalescent COVID-19. V and J are TRBV28 and TRBJ1-1; D perhaps matches TRBD1 (5 bases). The sample taken for sequencing was peripheral blood. The CDR3 DNA is TGTGCCAGCAGTTTAGTCACGGGGGTGAACACTGAAGCTTTCTTT. It is translated as CASSLVTGVNTEAFF. Based on the CDR3 plus reference TRBV28 and TRBJ1-1, the full variable domain is DVKVTQSSRYLVKRTGEKVFLECVQDMDHENMFWYRQDPGLGLRLIYFSYDVKMKEKGDIPEGYSVSREKKERFSLILESASTNQTSMYLCASSLVTGVNTEAFFGQGTRLTVV.